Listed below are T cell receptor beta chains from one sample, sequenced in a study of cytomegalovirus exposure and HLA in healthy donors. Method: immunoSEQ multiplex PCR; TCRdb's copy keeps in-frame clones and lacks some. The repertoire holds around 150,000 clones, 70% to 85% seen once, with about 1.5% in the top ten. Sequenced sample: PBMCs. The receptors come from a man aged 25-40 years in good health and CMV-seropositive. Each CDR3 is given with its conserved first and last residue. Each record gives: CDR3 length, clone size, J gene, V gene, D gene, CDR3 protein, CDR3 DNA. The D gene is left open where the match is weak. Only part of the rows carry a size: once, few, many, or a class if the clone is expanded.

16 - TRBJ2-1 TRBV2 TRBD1 CASSEEATGSYNEQFF TGTGCCAGCAGTGAAGAGGCGACAGGGTCCTACAATGAGCAGTTCTTC
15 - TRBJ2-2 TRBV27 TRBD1 CASSGGQGNTGELFF TGTGCCAGCAGTGGGGGACAGGGGAACACCGGGGAGCTGTTTTTT
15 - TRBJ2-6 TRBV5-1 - CASSFRPAGANVLTF TGCGCCAGCAGCTTCCGTCCAGCTGGGGCCAACGTCCTGACTTTC
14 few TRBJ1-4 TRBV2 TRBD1 CASSDPRGPEKLFF TGTGCCAGCAGTGACCCCAGGGGGCCTGAAAAACTGTTTTTT
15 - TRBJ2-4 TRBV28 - CASSLAGEGRNIQYF TGTGCCAGCAGTTTAGCAGGCGAAGGAAGAAACATTCAGTACTTC
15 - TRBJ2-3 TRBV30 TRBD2 CAWSVDRGGTDTQYF TGTGCCTGGAGTGTAGACCGGGGGGGCACAGATACGCAGTATTTT
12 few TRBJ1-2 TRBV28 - CASSWGVYGYTF TGTGCCAGCAGCTGGGGGGTCTATGGCTACACCTTC
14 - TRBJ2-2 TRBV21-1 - CASSKVRDTGELFF TGTGCCAGCAGCAAAGTCAGGGACACCGGGGAGCTGTTTTTT
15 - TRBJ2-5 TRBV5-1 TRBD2 CASSAGTSGGETQYF TGCGCCAGCAGCGCGGGGACTAGCGGGGGTGAGACCCAGTACTTC
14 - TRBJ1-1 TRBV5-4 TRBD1 CASRAGQLNTEAFF TGTGCCAGCAGGGCGGGACAGCTGAACACTGAAGCTTTCTTT
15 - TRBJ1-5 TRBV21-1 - CASSKGTDSNQPQHF TGTGCCAGCAGCAAAGGGACAGATAGCAATCAGCCCCAGCATTTT
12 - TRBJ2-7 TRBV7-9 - CSSSPPSTEQYF TGTTCCAGCAGCCCCCCCAGTACCGAGCAGTACTTC
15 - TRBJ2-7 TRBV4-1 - CASSQESQGAYEQYF TGCGCCAGCAGCCAAGAAAGCCAGGGTGCCTACGAGCAGTACTTC
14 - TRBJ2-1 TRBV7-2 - CASRVGTLSNEQFF TGTGCCAGCAGGGTAGGGACATTGAGCAATGAGCAGTTCTTC
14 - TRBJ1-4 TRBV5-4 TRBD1 CASSSEGAGEKLFF TGTGCCAGCAGCTCCGAGGGGGCAGGTGAAAAACTGTTTTTT
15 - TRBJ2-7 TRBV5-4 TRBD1 CASSMTGKKRDEQYF TGTGCCAGCAGCATGACAGGGAAGAAGAGGGACGAGCAGTACTTC
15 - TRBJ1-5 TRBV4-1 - CASSLFSDSNQPQHF TGCGCCAGCAGTTTATTCAGCGATAGCAATCAGCCCCAGCATTTT
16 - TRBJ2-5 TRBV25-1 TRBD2 CASSEYYLAEQETQYF TGTGCCAGCAGTGAATATTACCTAGCGGAACAAGAGACCCAGTACTTC
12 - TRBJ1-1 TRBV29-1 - CSVSDMNTEAFF TGCAGCGTTTCGGACATGAACACTGAAGCTTTCTTT
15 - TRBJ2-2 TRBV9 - CASSNLQGGTGELFF TGTGCCAGCAGCAACCTACAGGGAGGGACCGGGGAGCTGTTTTTT
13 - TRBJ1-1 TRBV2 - CASARTLNTEAFF TGTGCCAGCGCGAGGACATTGAACACTGAAGCTTTCTTT
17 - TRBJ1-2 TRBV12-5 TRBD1 CASGLAHMTGGAYGYTF TGTGCTAGTGGTTTGGCCCACATGACAGGGGGGGCCTATGGCTACACCTTC
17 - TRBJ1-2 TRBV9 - CASSVEDVTGRNYGYTF TGTGCCAGCAGCGTAGAGGACGTAACTGGGAGAAACTATGGCTACACCTTC
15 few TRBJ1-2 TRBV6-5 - CASSYSVTGAYGYTF TGTGCCAGCAGTTACTCCGTGACAGGTGCCTATGGCTACACCTTC
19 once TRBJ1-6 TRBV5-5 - CASSRSGLTLSSYNSPLHF TGTGCCAGCAGCCGATCGGGACTGACCCTGAGCTCCTATAATTCACCCCTCCACTTT
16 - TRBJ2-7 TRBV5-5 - CASSLASSSISYEQYF TGTGCCAGCAGCTTGGCCTCGTCCTCTATCTCCTACGAGCAGTACTTC
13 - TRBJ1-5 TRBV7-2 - CASRLDGFQPQHF TGTGCCAGCAGACTAGACGGATTTCAGCCCCAGCATTTT
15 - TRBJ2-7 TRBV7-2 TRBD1 CASSLTGQGSLEQYF TGTGCCAGCAGCTTAACGGGACAGGGCTCCCTGGAGCAGTACTTC
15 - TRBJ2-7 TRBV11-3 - CASSLADRSSYEQYF TGTGCCAGCAGCTTGGCAGACAGGAGCTCCTACGAGCAGTACTTC
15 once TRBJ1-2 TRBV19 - CASSPRGGGTYGYTF TGTGCCAGTAGTCCACGTGGGGGGGGCACCTATGGCTACACCTTC
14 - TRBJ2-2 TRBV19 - CASSIGQNTGELFF TGTGCCAGTAGTATAGGACAGAACACCGGGGAGCTGTTTTTT
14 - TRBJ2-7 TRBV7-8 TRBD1 CASRPGQHLHEQYF TGTGCCAGCAGGCCGGGACAGCACCTCCACGAGCAGTACTTC
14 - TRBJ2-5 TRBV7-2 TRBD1 CASSFTGVQETQYF TGTGCCAGCAGCTTTACAGGGGTCCAAGAGACCCAGTACTTC
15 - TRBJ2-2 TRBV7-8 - CASSLESRNTGELFF TGTGCCAGCAGCTTGGAGTCCCGGAACACCGGGGAGCTGTTTTTT
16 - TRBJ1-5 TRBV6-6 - CASSRRAGGGNQPQHF TGTGCCAGCAGCCGAAGGGCGGGGGGGGGCAATCAGCCCCAGCATTTT
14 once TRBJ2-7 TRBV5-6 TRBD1 CASSLGQGNYEQYF TGTGCCAGCAGCCTGGGACAGGGGAATTACGAGCAGTACTTC
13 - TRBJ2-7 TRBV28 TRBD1 CASRPGQGDEQYF TGTGCCAGCAGACCTGGACAGGGGGACGAGCAGTACTTC
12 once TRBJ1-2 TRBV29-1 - CSVDDKNYGYTF TGCAGCGTTGATGACAAGAACTATGGCTACACCTTC
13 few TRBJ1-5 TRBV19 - CASSLTPSQPQHF TGTGCCAGTAGTCTAACCCCAAGTCAGCCCCAGCATTTT
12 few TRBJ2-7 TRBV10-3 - CASQGSPIEQYF TGTGCCAGCCAGGGATCCCCCATCGAGCAGTACTTC
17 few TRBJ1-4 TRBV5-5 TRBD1 CASSLVGTGINNEKLFF TGTGCCAGCAGCTTGGTAGGGACAGGGATTAATAATGAAAAACTGTTTTTT
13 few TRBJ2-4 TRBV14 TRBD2 CASSAGGESIQYF TGTGCCAGCAGCGCGGGAGGGGAGTCCATTCAGTACTTC
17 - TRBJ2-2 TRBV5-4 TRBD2 CASSYQRGGTNTGELFF TGTGCCAGCAGCTATCAGCGGGGGGGGACGAACACCGGGGAGCTGTTTTTT
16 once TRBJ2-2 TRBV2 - CASSDVGTTNTGELFF TGTGCCAGCAGTGACGTAGGGACAACTAACACCGGGGAGCTGTTTTTT
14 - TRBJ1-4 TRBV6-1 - CARVEAGRNEKLFF TGTGCCAGGGTGGAAGCAGGCCGAAATGAAAAACTGTTTTTT
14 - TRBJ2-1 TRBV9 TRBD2 CASSVSGIYNEQFF TGTGCCAGCAGCGTCAGCGGGATCTACAATGAGCAGTTCTTC
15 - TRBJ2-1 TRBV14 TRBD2 CASSQVAGGTDEQFF TGTGCCAGCAGCCAAGTGGCGGGGGGAACGGATGAGCAGTTCTTC
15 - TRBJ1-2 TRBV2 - CASSTHRQRQNGYTF TGTGCCAGCAGTACTCACAGACAGCGTCAAAATGGCTACACCTTC
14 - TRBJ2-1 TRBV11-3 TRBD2 CASSLVRGGGEQFF TGTGCCAGCAGCTTAGTTCGGGGGGGTGGTGAGCAGTTCTTC